This passage covers 9 T cell receptor beta chains from one sample sequenced in a study of circulating CD8 cells and anti-PD-1 response in melanoma. Using about 15 ng of total RNA, TCR libraries were made with the QIAseq Immune Repertoire TCR panel. TCRdb re-analysed the reads in MiXCR, keeping a single row per CDR3 protein. Altogether about 720 distinct CDR3 sequences are present, 5.5% to 8% being singletons, with the ten largest covering roughly 13%. From live CD3+CD8+TCRalphabeta+ cells, four PD-1 and/or TIGIT subsets were sorted. The sequencing used CD8+ T cells from PBMCs, collected at baseline or after one month of anti-PD-1 therapy (not recorded which). These receptors came from a human donor with melanoma.

Remarks on this clonotype: At one end, the junction sequence differs from germline, possibly due to a read error. CDR3 amino acids: CASSRDDRVATGSTIYF. The CDR3 bases are TGCGCCAGCAGCCGCGATGACAGGGTAGCTACTGGAAGCACCATATATTTT. This chain uses TRBV4-3 with TRBJ1-3; 7 bases are a match to TRBD1. The CDR3 has 17 residues. Germline lookup yields CDR1 LGHNA and CDR2 YSLEER.

This clonotype is judged large. The V gene is TRBV19, the J gene TRBJ2-7, with 8 bases lining up with TRBD1. V lost 1 base, J lost 1 base, and 3 bases stayed unmatched. Germline loops: CDR1 LNHDA, CDR2 SQIVND (reference sequence). The CDR3 runs to 15 residues. Here the CDR3 DNA reads TGTGCCAGTAGTATAGGAGACAGGGGATCCTACGAGCAGTACTTC. This encodes CASSIGDRGSYEQYF.

This chain joins TRBV19 and TRBJ2-1; possible D gene TRBD2, 7 bases. The germline gives CDR1 LNHDA, CDR2 SQIVND (reference sequence). V was clipped by 3 bases and J by 5 bases, with 20 bases between them. The CDR3 has 17 residues. For the CDR3, the DNA is TGTGCCAGTAGTATCAAACGACTAGCTGGGGGGCACAATGAGCAGTTCTTC. Translated: CASSIKRLAGGHNEQFF.

By share of the sample, this clonotype is large. The V gene is TRBV19, the J gene TRBJ2-1; 11 positions agree with TRBD2. The CDR3 is 16 amino acids. With 3 bases clipped from V and 3 bases from J, the junction kept 4 bases outside the gene matches. CDR1 is LNHDA, CDR2 SQIVND, per germline (reference sequence). The CDR3 nucleotides read TGTGCCAGTAGTATCTCCGGGACTAGCGGCTACAATGAGCAGTTCTTC. As protein: CASSISGTSGYNEQFF.

This clonotype counts as large (0.1 to 1%). J is TRBJ2-7 and V is TRBV28; no clear D. Germline lookup yields CDR1 MDHEN and CDR2 SYDVKM. V lost 3 bases, J lost 6 bases, and 9 bases lay in between. The CDR3 runs to 12 residues. The CDR3 sequence is CASSFPTREQYF. In DNA, the CDR3 is TGTGCCAGCAGTTTTCCAACGCGCGAGCAGTACTTC.

Judged by abundance, this clonotype is large. The chain is built from TRBV5-5 and TRBJ1-5; D is possibly TRBD1 (5 bases). V was shortened by 3 bases and J by 1 base, with 11 bases between the two germline ends. This CDR3 is 15 amino acids long. CDR1 is SGHKS, CDR2 YYEKEE, per germline (reference sequence). The CDR3 sequence is CASSWYGDSNQPQHF. DNA for the CDR3: TGTGCCAGCAGCTGGTACGGGGACAGCAATCAGCCCCAGCATTTT.

Relative to its sample, this clonotype is large. The genes are TRBV27 and TRBJ1-1, with D maybe TRBD1 (5 bases). Germline V lookup: CDR1 MNHEY, CDR2 SMNVEV (reference sequence). CDR3 size: 19 residues. V shed 5 bases and J shed 0 bases, with 25 bases lying between them. As DNA, the CDR3 is TGTGCCAGCAGTCCGCTCGGCGGCAGGGCGCGGCGAATGAACACTGAAGCTTTCTTT. Protein sequence: CASSPLGGRARRMNTEAFF.

This clonotype is large within its sample. The rearrangement links TRBV29-1 to TRBJ1-2; tentatively, D is TRBD1 (5 bases). There are 11 residues in the CDR3. CDR1 and CDR2 (germline): SQVTM, ANQGSEA. CDR3 DNA: TGCACTTATAAGGGGAACTATGGCTACACCTTC. Amino acid sequence: CTYKGNYGYTF. Looking up the rest from reference TRBV29-1 and TRBJ1-2 gives the full variable domain: SAVISQKPSRDICQRGTSLTIQCQVDSQVTMMFWYRQQPGQSLTLIATANQGSEATYESGFVIDKFPISRPNLTFSTLTVSNMSPEDSSIYLCTYKGNYGYTFGSGTRLTVV.

In its sample, this clonotype is large. This sequence joins TRBV28 and TRBJ2-3, with 9 nucleotides matching TRBD2. Germline-derived CDR1 and CDR2 are MDHEN and SYDVKM. The CDR3 is made up of 14 amino acids. V lost 4 bases and J lost 6; bases outside the gene matches: 5. The CDR3 coding sequence is TGTGCCAGCAGTTGGGGGACTAGCTCGGATACGCAGTATTTT. Its translation: CASSWGTSSDTQYF. Drawing the rest from reference TRBV28 and TRBJ2-3, the complete variable domain is DVKVTQSSRYLVKRTGEKVFLECVQDMDHENMFWYRQDPGLGLRLIYFSYDVKMKEKGDIPEGYSVSREKKERFSLILESASTNQTSMYLCASSWGTSSDTQYFGPGTRLTVL.